The T cell receptor beta chain described here comes from a study of T cell repertoires in ileal Crohn's disease. Study in general: Median disease duration was about eight years; about 37% smoked at surgery. About half received postoperative treatment, roughly twelve with thiopurines and around 18 anti-TNF.

This clone was detected only once. Its antigen remains unknown. Findings of the study overall: Clonal expansions were more frequent in active smokers than non-smokers at surgery. Sorted CD8 T cells held more high-frequency clones than CD4.

Using immunoSEQ multiplex PCR, the repertoire was profiled, and TCRdb retains in-frame clones only, with some absent. This table holds some 14,000 clones, roughly 78% found once. This TCR was recovered from an adult with Crohn's disease. The specimen was ileal tissue.

This CDR3 is CASSFPRGEAFF. As DNA, the CDR3 is TGTGCCAGCAGCTTCCCCCGGGGTGAAGCTTTCTTT. The rearrangement uses TRBV5-6 and TRBJ1-1; D unresolved. The CDR3 totals 12 residues. From germline, CDR1 is SGHDT and CDR2 YYEEEE. V was shortened by 2 bases and J by 7 bases, with 9 bases between the two germline ends.